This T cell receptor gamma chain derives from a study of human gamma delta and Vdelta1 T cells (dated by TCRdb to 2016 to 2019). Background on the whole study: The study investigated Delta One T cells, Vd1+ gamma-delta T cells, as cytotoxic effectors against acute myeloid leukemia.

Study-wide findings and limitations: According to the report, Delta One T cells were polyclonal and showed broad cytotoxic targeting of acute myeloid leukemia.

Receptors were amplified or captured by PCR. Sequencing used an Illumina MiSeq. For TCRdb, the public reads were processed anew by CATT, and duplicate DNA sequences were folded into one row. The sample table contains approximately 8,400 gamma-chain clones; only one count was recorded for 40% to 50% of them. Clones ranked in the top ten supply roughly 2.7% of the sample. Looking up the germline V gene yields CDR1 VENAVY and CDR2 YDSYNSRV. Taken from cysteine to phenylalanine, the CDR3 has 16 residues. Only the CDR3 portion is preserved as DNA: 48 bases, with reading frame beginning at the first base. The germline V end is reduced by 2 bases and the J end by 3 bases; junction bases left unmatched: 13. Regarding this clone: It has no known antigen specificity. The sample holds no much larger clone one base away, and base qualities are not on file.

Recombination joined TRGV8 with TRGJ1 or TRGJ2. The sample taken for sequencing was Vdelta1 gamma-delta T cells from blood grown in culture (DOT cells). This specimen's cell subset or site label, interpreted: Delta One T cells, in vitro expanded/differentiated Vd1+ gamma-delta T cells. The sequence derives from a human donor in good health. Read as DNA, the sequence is TGTGCCACCTGGGATACAAAGGTTTCGGGTTATTATAAGAAACTCTTT. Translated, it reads CATWDTKVSGYYKKLF.